The entry below describes one T cell receptor (beta chain). This CDR3 contains 14 residues. V dropped 3 bases and J dropped 12 bases, with 19 bases sitting between them. CDR1 KGHDR and CDR2 SFDVKD come from the germline V gene. This sample is drawn from a study of Graves' ophthalmopathy and Graves' hyperthyroidism. Moderate-to-severe activity, CAS ≥3, NOSPECS ≥4 and duration under 3 months were recorded for donors with ophthalmopathy. The PBMC fraction was derived from around 9.5 ml of fresh peripheral blood. The authors amplified TCR beta CDR3 regions, and they did so from RNA transcripts for repertoire sequencing. HTBI-primed RT-PCR formed the first round, and a multiplex PCR formed the second. TCRdb itself ran the multiplex PCR reads through MiXCR, one entry per CDR3 protein. There are 740,000 or so distinct CDR3 sequences in the sample; 40% occur only once, and 44% lies in the top ten.

The sequence was obtained from an adult man with Graves' ophthalmopathy. The sequenced material came from peripheral blood. The chain couples TRBV24-1 to TRBJ2-5, with D possibly matching TRBD1 (6 bases). CDR3 bases: TGTGCCACCAGTGATGTTATAGCAGGGGACGAGAAGTACTTC. It encodes CATSDVIAGDEKYF.